The text below deals with one T cell receptor beta chain. CDR1 is SEHNR, CDR2 FQNEAQ, per germline (reference sequence). The CDR3 is 12 residues long. V gave up 0 bases and J gave up 12 bases, with 11 bases separating them. The data are from a study of untreated major depressive disorder. Data came from immunoSEQ multiplex PCR; TCRdb stores just in-frame clones and leaves some out. Among some 21,000 clones listed, roughly nine tenths were seen once. The chain has TRBV7-9 and TRBJ2-5; D ambiguous. Material: CD4+ T cells from PBMCs. The receptor was derived from a woman in her thirties or forties in good health. The DNA for the CDR3 is TGTGCCAGCAGCTTAGCCCTAGGCCGTGAGTACTTC. Translated: CASSLALGREYF.